The T cell receptor beta chain under discussion was sequenced for a study of blood T cells in healthy people across ages. The study, taken as a whole, reports: The recorded TCR beta diversity per million T cells decreased in a roughly linear manner with age. Shifts in expanded clonotypes may have been confounded by donor CMV status, which was unknown.

This clonotype was detected once. Its antigen is currently unknown. The germline V gene encodes CDR1 SGHTA and CDR2 FQGNSA. The length of the CDR3 is 16 residues. J lost 6 bases, V lost 3 bases, and 9 bases had no gene match. It was with a sample-barcoded 5' primer and a J-beta primer mix that a second PCR of about 6 to 12 cycles was run. Each cDNA molecule, via a template-switch adaptor with 12 random nucleotides, was tagged. All samples gave at least 2.5 million CDR3-containing paired-end reads. MiXCR was run by TCRdb on the 5' RACE reads, yielding one entry per CDR3 protein. The sample carries fewer than 1,000,000 distinct CDR3 sequences, under 45% recorded once.

This TCR derives from a man aged 55 to 70 in good health. The chain has TRBV7-2 and TRBJ2-2; the match to TRBD1 covers 8 bases. Sequencing was carried out using blood. The CDR3 sequence is CASSFWGRGQPGELFF. CDR3 nucleotides: TGTGCCAGCAGCTTTTGGGGCAGGGGGCAACCCGGGGAGCTGTTTTTT.